A single sample gave rise to the 13 T cell receptor beta chains below, sequenced in a study of cytomegalovirus exposure and HLA in healthy donors (dated by TCRdb to 2016 to 2017). Receptors were amplified or captured by the immunoSEQ multiplex PCR assay. For the multiplex PCR, a mixture combining 60 forward primers for TCR Vbeta segments and 13 reverse primers for TCR Jbeta segments was used. Entries here come from immuneACCESS through TCRdb and include only in-frame sequences with V and J called. Some clones fail to appear in such tables; in the studies checked, an unresolved V gene covers under half of the shortfall, and the cause of the remainder is unknown. This sample is represented by about 110,000 clones; over 75% of them were singletons. The ten largest clones add up to around 2.1% of the sample. Sequencing input: PBMCs. Receptor source: a man aged 25-45 years in good health and CMV-seronegative.

The chain joins TRBV10-2 to TRBJ2-7; the match to TRBD2 covers 10 bases. CDR3 size: 15 residues. The ends lost 6 bases at V and 2 bases at J; junction bases unmatched: 7. Germline lookup yields CDR1 WSHSY and CDR2 SAAADI. The CDR3 nucleotides read TGCGCCAGCAGGGCCGGGACTAGCGTAGCCTACGAGCAGTACTTC. Amino acid sequence: CASRAGTSVAYEQYF.

The chain links TRBV28 to TRBJ2-3; 7 bases align to TRBD2. The CDR3 has 13 residues. Germline V CDR1 and CDR2: MDHEN, SYDVKM. V shed 5 bases, J shed 8 bases, and the junction held 7 bases outside the gene matches. CDR3 bases: TGTGCCAGCAGTCACTTGGGGGGGACTACGCAGTATTTT. Translating it yields CASSHLGGTTQYF.

J is TRBJ2-7 and V is TRBV28; 9 nucleotides agree with TRBD1. Per the germline V gene, CDR1 is MDHEN and CDR2 is SYDVKM. There are 15 residues in the CDR3. With V trimmed by 4 bases and J by 6 bases, 10 bases remained unmatched. The CDR3 sequence is CASSSNRGLGSEQYF. CDR3 nucleotides: TGTGCCAGCAGTTCGAACAGGGGGCTTGGCAGCGAGCAGTACTTC.

The V and J genes are TRBV4-2 and TRBJ2-7; a weak D match, TRBD1 (5 bases). The CDR3 covers 14 residues. The germline V and J ends were trimmed by 4 bases and 6 bases, with 16 bases remaining between them. Germline V gene sequence: CDR1 LGHNA, CDR2 YNFKEQ. CDR3 loop: CASSLPQDNGEQYF. The CDR3 coding sequence is TGTGCCAGCAGCCTACCGCAGGACAACGGCGAGCAGTACTTC.

This clone was picked up a small number of times. The V and J genes are TRBV5-1 and TRBJ1-1; D not certain. Germline V gene data show CDR1 as SGHRS and CDR2 as YFSETQ. CDR3 length: 14 residues. The V end was cut by 5 bases, the J end by 5 bases, with 16 bases between. DNA of the CDR3: TGCGCCAGCAGTCCGTCGAATCTCGGGACTGAAGCTTTCTTT. Translation: CASSPSNLGTEAFF. Supplemented by reference TRBV5-1 and TRBJ1-1, the full variable domain reads KAGVTQTPRYLIKTRGQQVTLSCSPISGHRSVSWYQQTPGQGLQFLFEYFSETQRNKGNFPGRFSGRQFSNSRSEMNVSTLELGDSALYLCASSPSNLGTEAFFGQGTRLTVV.

This chain connects TRBV9 to TRBJ2-5; 11 bases line up with TRBD1. The CDR3 loop spans 14 amino acids. Trimming took 3 bases from V and 5 from J; bases not matched to a gene: 3. Germline V gene lookup returns CDR1 SGDLS and CDR2 YYNGEE. CDR3 coding DNA: TGTGCCAGCAGCGCCGGGACAGGGGGGGAGACCCAGTACTTC. This gives the protein CASSAGTGGETQYF.

Only a few counts were recorded for this clone. The chain joins TRBV6-1 to TRBJ1-5; D is perhaps TRBD1 (5 bases). The CDR3 totals 13 residues. The V end was cut by 4 bases, the J end by 6 bases, with 10 bases between. In germline, CDR1 is MNHNS, CDR2 SASEGT. Written as DNA, the CDR3 is TGTGCCAGCAGTGCAGGGTTGAGTCAGCCCCAGCATTTT. Encoded protein: CASSAGLSQPQHF.

With regard to this clone: An end of the junction differs from the germline gene, which may be a read error. V and J are TRBV2 and TRBJ1-4; 10 nucleotides line up with TRBD1. The CDR3 runs 15 residues. Germline V lookup: CDR1 SNHLY, CDR2 FYNNEI. The CDR3 nucleotides read TGTGCCAGCAGGCTGGACAGGGGGATTGGAGAAAAACTGCTTTTT. Translated: CASRLDRGIGEKLLF.

This clone was counted only a few times. The chain carries TRBV29-1 and TRBJ1-1; D is possibly TRBD1 (5 bases). CDR3 size: 12 residues. Between the trimmed V and J ends, which lost 3 bases and 10 bases, there was a span of 15 bases. In germline, CDR1 is SQVTM, CDR2 ANQGSEA. Written as DNA, the CDR3 is TGCAGCGTTGACGGCAGGGATGTTGGAGCTTTCTTT. The encoded protein is CSVDGRDVGAFF. Together with reference TRBV29-1 and TRBJ1-1, the CDR3 gives the full variable domain: SAVISQKPSRDICQRGTSLTIQCQVDSQVTMMFWYRQQPGQSLTLIATANQGSEATYESGFVIDKFPISRPNLTFSTLTVSNMSPEDSSIYLCSVDGRDVGAFFGQGTRLTVV.

This clone was observed a few times. The chain is built from TRBV5-4 and TRBJ1-1, with D unclear. This CDR3 has 14 residues. Germline V lookup: CDR1 SGHNT, CDR2 YYREEE (reference sequence). The V end was cut by 0 bases, the J end by 1 base, with 7 bases between. Here the CDR3 reads CASSLEAGNTEAFF. The CDR3 DNA reads as TGTGCCAGCAGCTTGGAGGCAGGGAACACTGAAGCTTTCTTT.

The chain has TRBV11-2 and TRBJ2-7, with TRBD1 matching 9 bases. The junction had 0 bases not matched to a gene; V was cut back by 1 base and J by 2 bases. CDR1 SGHAT and CDR2 FQNNGV come from the germline V gene. CDR3 length: 14 residues. The CDR3 loop reads CASSLGDRAYEQYF. Written as DNA, the CDR3 is TGTGCCAGCAGCTTAGGGGACAGGGCCTACGAGCAGTACTTC.

This clone was observed a handful of times. The chain recombines TRBV15 with TRBJ2-7, with TRBD2 matching 9 bases. Germline loops: CDR1 LNHNV, CDR2 YYDKDF (reference sequence). V lost 1 base, J lost 1 base, and 2 bases stayed unmatched. This CDR3 region has 15 residues. This CDR3 is CATSRGTSASYEQYF. In DNA, the CDR3 is TGTGCCACCAGCAGAGGGACTAGCGCATCCTACGAGCAGTACTTC. Drawing the rest from reference TRBV15 and TRBJ2-7, the complete variable domain is DAMVIQNPRYQVTQFGKPVTLSCSQTLNHNVMYWYQQKSSQAPKLLFHYYDKDFNNEADTPDNFQSRRPNTSFCFLDIRSPGLGDTAMYLCATSRGTSASYEQYFGPGTRLTVT.

The gene calls are TRBV11-2 and TRBJ2-5, with 8 bases lining up with TRBD2. From germline, CDR1 is SGHAT and CDR2 FQNNGV. The CDR3 runs to 15 residues. The junction had 10 bases not matched to a gene; V was cut back by 6 bases and J by 4 bases. CDR3 DNA: TGTGCCAGCAGGGGGAGCAGGGCGGGGGGAGAGACCCAGTACTTC. Protein product: CASRGSRAGGETQYF.